This T cell receptor (beta chain) originates from a study of cytotoxic CD8 clonotypes in ibrutinib-treated CLL. Study-wide context: Following treatment for a median about 12 months, range 6 to 36, response samples were then taken. General study results and limits: Patients with sustained remission and those progressing were sampled at differing times.

V dropped 7 bases and J dropped 1 base, with 15 bases sitting between them. Looked up from germline, CDR1 is MNHNY and CDR2 is SVGAGI (reference sequence). The CDR3 length is 15 residues. Investigators sourced about 2 micrograms of genomic DNA from cryopreserved PBMCs for TCR beta libraries. TCRdb's table, derived via immunoSEQ multiplex PCR, lists solely in-frame clones and lacks some. Here the sample spans tens of thousands of clones, 49% being singletons. With respect to this clone: Its target is not known.

The receptor's source is a human donor with chronic lymphocytic leukemia. The specimen was PBMCs, collected before ibrutinib treatment. V is TRBV6-6 and J is TRBJ2-3; no clear D. In DNA form, the CDR3 reads TGTGCCAGCACCAAACGTCTCCCCGGCACAGATACGCAGTATTTT. This translates into CASTKRLPGTDTQYF.